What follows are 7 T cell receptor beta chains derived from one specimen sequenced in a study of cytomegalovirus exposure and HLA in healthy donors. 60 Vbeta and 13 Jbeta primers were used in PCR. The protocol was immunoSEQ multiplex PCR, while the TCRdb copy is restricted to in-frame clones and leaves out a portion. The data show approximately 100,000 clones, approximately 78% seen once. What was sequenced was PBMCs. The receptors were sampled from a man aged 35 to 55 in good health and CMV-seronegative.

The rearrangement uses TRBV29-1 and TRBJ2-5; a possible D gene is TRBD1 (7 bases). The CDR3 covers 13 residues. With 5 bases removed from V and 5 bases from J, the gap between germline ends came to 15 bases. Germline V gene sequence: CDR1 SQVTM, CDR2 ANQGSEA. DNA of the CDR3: TGCAGCGTTAGGAGGGGGCAAGGTGAGACCCAGTACTTC. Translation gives CSVRRGQGETQYF.

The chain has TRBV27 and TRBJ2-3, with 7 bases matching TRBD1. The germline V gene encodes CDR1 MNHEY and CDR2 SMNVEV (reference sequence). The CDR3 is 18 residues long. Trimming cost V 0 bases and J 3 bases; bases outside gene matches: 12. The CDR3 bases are TGTGCCAGCAGTTTATCATCTCGTACAGGGGCTGCGACAGATACGCAGTATTTT. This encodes CASSLSSRTGAATDTQYF.

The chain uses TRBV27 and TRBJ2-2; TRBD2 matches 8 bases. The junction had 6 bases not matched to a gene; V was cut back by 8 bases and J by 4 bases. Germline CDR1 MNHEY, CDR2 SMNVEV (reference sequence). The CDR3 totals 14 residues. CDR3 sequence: CASQFGTSTGELFF. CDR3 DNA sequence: TGTGCCAGCCAATTTGGGACTAGCACCGGGGAGCTGTTTTTT.

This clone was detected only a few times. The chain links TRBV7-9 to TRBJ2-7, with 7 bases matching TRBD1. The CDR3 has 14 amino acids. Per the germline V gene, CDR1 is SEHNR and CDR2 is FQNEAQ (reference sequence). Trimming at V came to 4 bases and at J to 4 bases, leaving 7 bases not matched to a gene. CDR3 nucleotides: TGTGCCAGCAGCTCGCCGGGACAGATATACGAGCAGTACTTC. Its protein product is CASSSPGQIYEQYF.

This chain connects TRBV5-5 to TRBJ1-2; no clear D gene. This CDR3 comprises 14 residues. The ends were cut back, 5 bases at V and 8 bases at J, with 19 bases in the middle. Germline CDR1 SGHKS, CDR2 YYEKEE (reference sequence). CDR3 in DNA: TGTGCCAGCAGACCAGACCAGGCTCTCAGGGGCTACACCTTC. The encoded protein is CASRPDQALRGYTF.

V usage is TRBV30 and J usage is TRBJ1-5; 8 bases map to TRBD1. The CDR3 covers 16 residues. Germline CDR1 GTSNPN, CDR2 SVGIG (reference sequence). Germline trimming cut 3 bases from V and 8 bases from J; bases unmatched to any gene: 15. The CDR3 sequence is CAWRTPPGQGKEPQHF. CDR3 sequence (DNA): TGTGCCTGGAGGACACCCCCCGGACAGGGCAAGGAGCCCCAGCATTTT.

The CDR3 is CASSVEDISGNTIYF. CDR3 coding DNA: TGTGCCAGCAGCGTAGAGGACATCTCTGGAAACACCATATATTTT. The rearrangement joins TRBV9 to TRBJ1-3; tentative D call: TRBD1 (5 bases). The germline V gene encodes CDR1 SGDLS and CDR2 YYNGEE. The ends were cut back, 0 bases at V and 0 bases at J, with 7 bases in the middle. The CDR3 has 15 amino acids.